The 28 T cell receptor beta chains given below trace back to one sample, sequenced in a study of shared clonotypes between healthy human individuals. Measured with immunoSEQ multiplex PCR; TCRdb has only the in-frame clones, and not every one. The table lists 2 million to 2.5 million clones, 85% to 95% of them singletons. The sequencing sample was made of naive CD4+ T cells from PBMCs. The subset denotes: CD45RA+ positively selected. The receptors come from a man between 18 and 29 years old in good health. Some clones in this sample may be carry-over from other donors' samples.

The genes are TRBV18 and TRBJ1-2; D gene ambiguous. Per the germline V gene, CDR1 is KGHSH and CDR2 is LQKENI. This CDR3 has 13 amino acids. V lost 3 bases to trimming and J lost 2 bases, with 7 bases between them. DNA of the CDR3: TGTGCCAGCTCACCCGAGCTAAACTATGGCTACACCTTC. As protein: CASSPELNYGYTF. Using reference TRBV18 and TRBJ1-2 for the parts outside the CDR3, the full variable domain is NAGVMQNPRHLVRRRGQEARLRCSPMKGHSHVYWYRQLPEEGLKFMVYLQKENIIDESGMPKERFSAEFPKEGPSILRIQQVVRGDSAAYFCASSPELNYGYTFGSGTRLTVV.

Concerning this clone itself: Other nucleotide sequences in the sample specify the same CDR3. The V and J genes are TRBV15 and TRBJ1-5; D ambiguous. CDR3 length equals 13 residues. Germline CDR1 LNHNV, CDR2 YYDKDF (reference sequence). V lost 4 bases and J lost 5, with 9 bases in between. The DNA of the CDR3 is TGTGCCACCAGCATCTCGGGTGATCAGCCCCAGCATTTT. This sequence encodes CATSISGDQPQHF.

The chain carries TRBV29-1 and TRBJ1-6; possibly TRBD1 for D (6 bases). Germline CDR1 reads SQVTM; CDR2 reads ANQGSEA. V was shortened by 6 bases and J by 7 bases, with 13 bases between the two germline ends. The CDR3 has 13 amino acids. The CDR3, as DNA: TGCAGCGTCAGTAGGGGGTCCAATTCACCCCTCCACTTT. Translating it yields CSVSRGSNSPLHF.

V and J are TRBV10-3 and TRBJ2-4; D might be TRBD1 or TRBD2, each matching 5 bases. V lost 5 bases, J lost 6 bases, and 20 bases lay in between. The germline gives CDR1 ENHRY, CDR2 SYGVKD. The CDR3 sequence is 16 residues long. CDR3 bases: TGTGCCATCAGTCCAGGGAGAGGACAATCGGGAAACATTCAGTACTTC. It translates to CAISPGRGQSGNIQYF.

V gene TRBV11-3 combines with J gene TRBJ2-1; TRBD2 is a possible D gene (6 bases). The germline CDR1 and CDR2 sequences are SGHNT and YENEEA. V was shortened by 5 bases and J by 13 bases, with 15 bases between the two germline ends. The CDR3 length is 12 residues. CDR3 sequence: CASSRGFSTQFF. The CDR3 bases are TGTGCCAGCAGCCGGGGGTTCTCCACCCAGTTCTTC.

The CDR3 nucleotides are TGTGCCAGCAGCGTCCGGGACAGATCCTACGAGCAGTACTTC. Amino acid sequence: CASSVRDRSYEQYF. This sequence joins TRBV9 and TRBJ2-7, with 7 positions matching TRBD1. The germline CDR1 and CDR2 sequences are SGDLS and YYNGEE. Losses at the gene ends were 2 bases for V and 1 base for J; bases not matched to a gene: 3. The CDR3 spans 14 residues.

The chain uses TRBV10-3 and TRBJ2-2; 10 positions match TRBD1. CDR1 and CDR2 (germline): ENHRY, SYGVKD. V lost 6 bases, J lost 4 bases, and 5 bases stayed unmatched. This CDR3 comprises 15 residues. Written as DNA, the CDR3 is TGTGCCATCAGATACGGGACAGGGGTCACCGGGGAGCTGTTTTTT. It yields the protein CAIRYGTGVTGELFF.

V and J are TRBV5-1 and TRBJ2-2; TRBD2 matches 10 bases. The ends lost 3 bases at V and 3 bases at J; junction bases unmatched: 5. The CDR3 has 16 amino acids. Germline V gene data show CDR1 as SGHRS and CDR2 as YFSETQ. The CDR3 nucleotides are TGCGCCAGCAGCTCGAGGACTAGCGGATACACCGGGGAGCTGTTTTTT. This gives the protein CASSSRTSGYTGELFF. The whole variable domain, remainder taken from reference TRBV5-1 and TRBJ2-2, is KAGVTQTPRYLIKTRGQQVTLSCSPISGHRSVSWYQQTPGQGLQFLFEYFSETQRNKGNFPGRFSGRQFSNSRSEMNVSTLELGDSALYLCASSSRTSGYTGELFFGEGSRLTVL.

CDR3 coding DNA: TGTGCCAGCAGTTCGAACCTCGCTAATCAGCCCCAGCATTTT. Its protein product is CASSSNLANQPQHF. This chain links TRBV5-6 with TRBJ1-5; no clear D. Trimming stripped 5 bases from V and 4 bases from J, with 13 bases between. Germline CDR1 SGHDT, CDR2 YYEEEE. This CDR3 contains 14 residues.

The chain joins TRBV4-2 to TRBJ2-6, with a tentative D call TRBD1 (8 bases). The CDR3 spans 18 residues. Germline values: CDR1 LGHNA, CDR2 YNFKEQ. V lost 3 bases and J 4 bases, leaving 19 bases between the germline ends. CDR3 loop: CASSQPTGEGIGANVLTF. CDR3 in DNA: TGTGCCAGCAGCCAGCCGACAGGGGAGGGGATCGGGGCCAACGTCCTGACTTTC.

On this clone: Other nucleotide sequences from this sample produce the same CDR3. The rearrangement uses TRBV5-1 and TRBJ2-1; perhaps TRBD2 as D (6 bases). Deletions cut 0 bases from V and 3 bases from J, with 13 bases between. Germline CDR1 and CDR2: SGHRS and YFSETQ. The CDR3 covers 16 residues. This chain's CDR3 is CASSLGGTGVYNEQFF. Written as DNA, the CDR3 is TGCGCCAGCAGCTTGGGGGGGACTGGCGTCTACAATGAGCAGTTCTTC.

The rearrangement links TRBV5-5 to TRBJ2-7; D may be TRBD1 (6 bases). The CDR3 totals 13 residues. The V end lost 4 bases, the J end lost 2 bases, and 10 bases lay between the germline ends. The germline CDR1 and CDR2 sequences are SGHKS and YYEKEE (reference sequence). The CDR3 DNA sequence: TGTGCCAGCAGCCAATACAGGGCCTACGAGCAGTACTTC. Residues: CASSQYRAYEQYF.

Details on this clone: Other DNA sequences of this sample code for an identical CDR3. The chain is built from TRBV28 and TRBJ2-7; the D is unclear. The CDR3 runs to 11 residues. V was cut by 6 bases and J by 4 bases, with 7 bases left in between. In germline, CDR1 is MDHEN, CDR2 SYDVKM. The CDR3 coding sequence is TGTGCCAGCAGCCTGATTTACGAGCAGTACTTC. Translation gives CASSLIYEQYF.

This clone has just one count. This chain connects TRBV5-4 to TRBJ2-3; D ambiguous. Trimming took 4 bases from V and 2 from J, leaving 17 bases between them. The CDR3 contains 16 residues. Germline V lookup: CDR1 SGHNT, CDR2 YYREEE (reference sequence). The chain's CDR3 is CASSRPTYGITDTQYF. The CDR3 nucleotides read TGTGCCAGCAGCCGTCCTACGTACGGTATCACAGATACGCAGTATTTT.

The V gene is TRBV4-3, the J gene TRBJ1-2; D might be TRBD1 (5 bases). CDR3 size: 13 residues. Germline V gives CDR1 LGHNA, CDR2 YSLEER. Trimming removed 4 bases from V and 4 bases from J, with 10 bases in between. The DNA of the CDR3 is TGCGCCAGCAGCCTCGAGGGGACCTATGGCTACACCTTC. Its protein product is CASSLEGTYGYTF.

This clone was counted once. This chain connects TRBV5-1 to TRBJ2-1; 9 bases match TRBD2. The germline V gene has CDR1 SGHRS and CDR2 YFSETQ. This CDR3 has 14 amino acids. Trimming removed 0 bases from V and 10 bases from J; junction bases left unmatched: 5. CDR3 in amino acids: CASSLVAGVREQFF. CDR3 coding DNA: TGCGCCAGCAGCTTGGTAGCGGGAGTTCGGGAGCAGTTCTTC.

The chain links TRBV5-4 to TRBJ1-4; TRBD1 matches at 10 bases. After removal of 2 bases from V and 8 bases from J, the junction contained 6 bases not matched to a gene. The CDR3 has 15 amino acids. Germline CDR1 is SGHNT and CDR2 is YYREEE (reference sequence). Here the CDR3 reads CASSLRQGAGEKLFF. DNA of the CDR3: TGTGCCAGCAGCTTACGACAGGGGGCCGGCGAAAAACTGTTTTTT.

This chain links TRBV2 with TRBJ1-5; possible D gene TRBD1, 6 bases. The CDR3 is 15 residues long. V was shortened by 6 bases and J by 5 bases, with 17 bases between the two germline ends. Germline V gene data show CDR1 as SNHLY and CDR2 as FYNNEI. The chain's CDR3 is CASRQRTVGDQPQHF. In DNA form, the CDR3 reads TGTGCCAGCAGACAACGGACAGTAGGTGATCAGCCCCAGCATTTT. Complete variable domain (other parts from reference TRBV2 and TRBJ1-5): EPEVTQTPSHQVTQMGQEVILRCVPISNHLYFYWYRQILGQKVEFLVSFYNNEISEKSEIFDDQFSVERPDGSNFTLKIRSTKLEDSAMYFCASRQRTVGDQPQHFGDGTRLSIL.

DNA for the CDR3: TGTGCCAGCAGCTTGGAATCAGCGGGAGCTGGAGATACGCAGTATTTT. Protein sequence: CASSLESAGAGDTQYF. The V gene is TRBV7-3, the J gene TRBJ2-3, with 8 bases identical to TRBD2. The trim removed 3 bases at V and 5 bases at J, leaving 10 bases unmatched. The CDR3 covers 16 residues. CDR1 and CDR2 from the germline V gene are SGHTA and FQGTGA. Drawing the rest from reference TRBV7-3 and TRBJ2-3, the complete variable domain is GAGVSQTPSNKVTEKGKYVELRCDPISGHTALYWYRQSLGQGPEFLIYFQGTGAADDSGLPNDRFFAVRPEGSVSTLKIQRTERGDSAVYLCASSLESAGAGDTQYFGPGTRLTVL.

The V gene is TRBV15, the J gene TRBJ2-5; tentative D call: TRBD2 (5 bases). Trimming left V 11 bases short and J 5 bases short, with 15 bases between. From germline, CDR1 is LNHNV and CDR2 YYDKDF (reference sequence). This CDR3 is built from 12 residues. The CDR3 here is CAASRGLETQYF. The CDR3 bases are TGTGCCGCAAGCAGAGGGCTCGAGACCCAGTACTTC.

The chain has TRBV19 and TRBJ1-1; 11 bases are shared with TRBD1. The germline gives CDR1 LNHDA, CDR2 SQIVND (reference sequence). After removal of 10 bases from V and 0 bases from J, the junction contained 10 bases not matched to a gene. This CDR3 comprises 16 residues. CDR3 bases: TGTGCCATCCACCGGACAGGGGGCACCATGAACACTGAAGCTTTCTTT. Its protein is CAIHRTGGTMNTEAFF.

The J gene is TRBJ2-7, the V gene TRBV28; tentatively, D is TRBD2 (5 bases). CDR3 length: 14 amino acids. The germline CDR1 and CDR2 sequences are MDHEN and SYDVKM. The V gene lost 5 bases and the J gene lost 0 bases, with 11 bases spanning the gap. The chain's CDR3 is CASSAGVPSYEQYF. The CDR3 DNA reads TGTGCCAGCAGTGCCGGGGTTCCCTCCTACGAGCAGTACTTC. The full variable domain, its missing parts supplied by reference TRBV28 and TRBJ2-7, is DVKVTQSSRYLVKRTGEKVFLECVQDMDHENMFWYRQDPGLGLRLIYFSYDVKMKEKGDIPEGYSVSREKKERFSLILESASTNQTSMYLCASSAGVPSYEQYFGPGTRLTVT.

This clone was detected once. The V gene is TRBV28, the J gene TRBJ2-7; TRBD2 is a possible D gene (6 bases). V lost 10 bases and J 6 bases, leaving 40 bases between the germline ends. CDR1 MDHEN and CDR2 SYDVKM come from the germline V gene. This CDR3 has 20 residues. The DNA of the CDR3 is TGTGCCACCGAAACCCCATGGGAGAAGGGGACGGAGGGTTCAGCGGTCGAGCAGTACTTC. This gives the protein CATETPWEKGTEGSAVEQYF.

V and J are TRBV7-9 and TRBJ2-2; the match to TRBD2 covers 8 bases. V trimming: 10 bases; J trimming: 0 bases; junction bases outside the gene matches: 7. The CDR3 is made up of 15 amino acids. Per germline, CDR1 SEHNR and CDR2 FQNEAQ (reference sequence). CDR3 loop: CANRLAGSNTGELFF. In DNA form, the CDR3 reads TGTGCCAACCGCCTAGCGGGTTCGAACACCGGGGAGCTGTTTTTT.

A remark on this clone: Within the sample, other DNA sequences also encode this same CDR3. The chain recombines TRBV6-5 with TRBJ2-2, with D tentatively TRBD1 (5 bases). This CDR3 has 13 amino acids. Between the trimmed V and J ends, which lost 4 bases and 4 bases, there was a span of 7 bases. The germline V gene encodes CDR1 MNHEY and CDR2 SVGAGI. The CDR3 region is CASSFRGTGELFF. DNA for the CDR3: TGTGCCAGCAGTTTTAGGGGCACCGGGGAGCTGTTTTTT.

The rearrangement joins TRBV6-5 to TRBJ2-7, with D possibly TRBD2 on 6 matching bases. The germline V gene encodes CDR1 MNHEY and CDR2 SVGAGI. This CDR3 region has 13 residues. The V end lost 4 bases, the J end lost 7 bases, and 14 bases lay between the germline ends. The CDR3 DNA sequence: TGTGCCAGCAGTTCGGGACTGCCGCGGGAGCAGTACTTC. Translated, it gives CASSSGLPREQYF.

The rearrangement uses TRBV9 and TRBJ2-7, with 7 bases matching TRBD2. Germline lookup yields CDR1 SGDLS and CDR2 YYNGEE. This CDR3 has 16 residues. Unmatched junction bases numbered 10, after V lost 4 bases and J lost 0 bases. CDR3 sequence (DNA): TGTGCCAGCAGCCCACCCCCCAGCGGGAACTCCTACGAGCAGTACTTC. Its protein product is CASSPPPSGNSYEQYF.

The rearrangement uses TRBV7-9 and TRBJ2-3, with 14 nucleotides matching TRBD2. The CDR3 is made up of 16 amino acids. The V and J ends lost 5 bases and 6 bases, in that order; junction bases with no gene match: 7. CDR1 is SEHNR, CDR2 FQNEAQ, per germline (reference sequence). The CDR3 region has the DNA TGTGCCAGCAGCCGGGGGACTAGCGGGAGATCGGATACGCAGTATTTT. Amino acid sequence: CASSRGTSGRSDTQYF.